This is a list of T cell receptor beta chains from one sample in a study of blood T cell repertoires in COVID-19. Measured with immunoSEQ multiplex PCR; TCRdb has only the in-frame clones, and not every one. The profile covers 100,000 to 150,000 clones, with roughly 84% appearing a single time and roughly an eighth taken by the ten largest. Sequenced material: peripheral blood. These receptors originate from a woman aged 30 to 39 who had recovered from COVID-19. The CDR3 runs from the conserved cysteine through the conserved F or W. A D gene is named only where the DNA matches it firmly. Some rows have no size entry. The others give once, few or many, or a class for an expanded clone.

clone_size d_call j_call v_call cdr3_aa cdr3_nt
- - TRBJ2-2 TRBV28 CASSLFASGNTGELFF TGTGCCAGCAGTTTATTCGCCAGCGGGAACACCGGGGAGCTGTTTTTT
few TRBD2 TRBJ2-1 TRBV7-8 CASSPGLAGGGEQFF TGTGCCAGCAGCCCGGGACTAGCGGGAGGCGGTGAGCAGTTCTTC
many - TRBJ2-2 TRBV11-2 CASSLESQGNGELFF TGTGCCAGCAGCTTAGAATCGCAGGGGAACGGGGAGCTGTTTTTT
- - TRBJ1-2 TRBV6-6 CASSSQGEGYTF TGTGCCAGCAGTTCGCAGGGTGAAGGCTACACCTTC
- - TRBJ2-1 TRBV9 CASSPEDGRWRDEQFF TGTGCCAGCAGCCCCGAAGATGGGCGGTGGAGGGATGAGCAGTTCTTC
- TRBD1 TRBJ1-4 TRBV4-2 CASSHPGTESEKLFF TGTGCCAGCAGCCACCCCGGGACAGAGAGTGAAAAACTGTTTTTT
- - TRBJ2-2 TRBV29-1 CSVGRTATNTGELFF TGCAGCGTTGGAAGGACAGCTACGAACACCGGGGAGCTGTTTTTT
few - TRBJ2-3 TRBV7-9 CASSPTGRSTTDTQYF TGTGCCAGCAGCCCCACGGGTCGGAGTACCACAGATACGCAGTATTTT
- - TRBJ1-1 TRBV4-1 CASSQDYGTPGTEAFF TGCGCCAGCAGCCAAGATTATGGGACTCCGGGCACTGAAGCTTTCTTT
- TRBD1 TRBJ2-7 TRBV5-6 CASSTGTGVQYF TGTGCCAGCAGCACCGGGACAGGGGTGCAGTACTTC
- - TRBJ2-7 TRBV7-9 CASSPTAYEQYF TGTGCCAGCAGCCCGACAGCATACGAGCAGTACTTC
- TRBD2 TRBJ2-7 TRBV3-1/TRBV3-2 CASSQGTSGLREEQYF TGTGCCAGCAGCCAAGGGACTAGCGGTTTAAGGGAAGAGCAGTACTTC
- TRBD1 TRBJ1-1 TRBV5-1 CASSTDRDTEAFF TGCGCCAGCAGTACAGACAGGGACACTGAAGCTTTCTTT
once - TRBJ2-7 TRBV9 CASSQADRGSYEQYF TGTGCCAGCAGCCAAGCGGATAGGGGGTCCTACGAGCAGTACTTC
- - TRBJ1-2 TRBV6-5 CASRLQGGNYGYTF TGTGCCAGCAGGCTACAGGGTGGGAACTATGGCTACACCTTC
- TRBD2 TRBJ2-5 TRBV18 CASSLGTSGQETQYF TGTGCCAGCTCACTGGGGACTAGCGGCCAAGAGACCCAGTACTTC
once TRBD1 TRBJ1-5 TRBV19 CASSPDRGGRSQHF TGTGCCAGTAGTCCCGACAGGGGTGGTAGGTCCCAGCATTTT
- - TRBJ2-1 TRBV11-2 CASSLHPGSSYNEQFF TGTGCCAGCAGCTTACATCCGGGAAGCTCCTACAATGAGCAGTTCTTC
- - TRBJ2-2 TRBV5-3 CARSLRVRGTGELFF TGTGCCAGAAGCCTGAGGGTCCGGGGCACCGGGGAGCTGTTTTTT
- - TRBJ2-7 TRBV13 CASTLTGLGFQYF TGTGCCAGCACCTTGACAGGACTCGGTTTCCAGTACTTC
- TRBD1 TRBJ2-5 TRBV15 CATSKARGETQYF TGTGCCACCAGCAAGGCCAGGGGGGAGACCCAGTACTTC
- TRBD1 TRBJ1-2 TRBV3-1/TRBV3-2 CASSRPGGLVGGYTF TGTGCCAGCAGTCGTCCAGGGGGCTTGGTTGGTGGCTACACCTTC
many - TRBJ2-1 TRBV5-4 CASSLPGYNEQFF TGTGCCAGCAGCTTGCCAGGGTACAATGAGCAGTTCTTC
once - TRBJ2-2 TRBV19 CASTGSRGHGELFF TGTGCCAGTACCGGGAGTCGAGGTCACGGGGAGCTGTTTTTT
few - TRBJ1-4 TRBV5-1 CASSARTAATNEKLFF TGCGCCAGCAGCGCGAGGACAGCCGCAACTAATGAAAAACTGTTTTTT
- TRBD2 TRBJ2-3 TRBV18 CSSSPLAGVTDTQYF TGTTCCAGCTCACCTCTAGCGGGAGTGACAGATACGCAGTATTTT
- - TRBJ2-3 TRBV6-5 CASRGSGRTDTQYF TGTGCCAGCAGGGGCAGTGGTCGAACAGATACGCAGTATTTT
once - TRBJ1-1 TRBV19 CASSVEERTEAFF TGTGCCAGTAGTGTAGAAGAACGGACTGAAGCTTTCTTT
- - TRBJ1-1 TRBV5-1 CASSVGVEAFF TGCGCCAGCAGTGTAGGGGTTGAAGCTTTCTTT